This T cell receptor beta chain was captured in a study of blood T cell repertoires in COVID-19. Study-level information: The United States, Italy and Spain provided the acute and convalescent COVID-19 samples.

Authors' data handling: Cell counts per sample came from amplifying reference gene primers. Only in-frame clones appear in the TCRdb table, and some are missing; sequencing was by immunoSEQ multiplex PCR. For V, J and clone size, that table is used; D and trimming come from the DNA. The table lists about 210,000 clones, roughly 80% of them singletons. The germline V and J ends were trimmed by 6 bases and 7 bases, with 18 bases remaining between them. Per the germline V gene, CDR1 is MDHEN and CDR2 is SYDVKM. This CDR3 is built from 14 residues. The source material was peripheral blood. V gene TRBV28 combines with J gene TRBJ1-2, with a possible D match to TRBD1 (6 bases). This receptor was taken from a woman aged 55-69 years with COVID-19, enrolled during active disease. This CDR3 is CASRVPGGGAGYTF. The CDR3 nucleotides read TGTGCCAGCAGAGTCCCAGGCGGGGGGGCTGGCTACACCTTC.